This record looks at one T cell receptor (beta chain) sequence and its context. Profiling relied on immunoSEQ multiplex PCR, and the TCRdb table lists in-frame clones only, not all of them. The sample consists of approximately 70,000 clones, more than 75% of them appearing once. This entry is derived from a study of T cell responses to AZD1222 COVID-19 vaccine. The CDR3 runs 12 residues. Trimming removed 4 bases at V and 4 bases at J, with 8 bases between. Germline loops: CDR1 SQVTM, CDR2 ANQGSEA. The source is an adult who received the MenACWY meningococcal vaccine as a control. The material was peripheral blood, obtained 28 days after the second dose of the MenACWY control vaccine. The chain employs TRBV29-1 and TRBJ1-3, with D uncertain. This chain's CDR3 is CSVASAGNTIYF. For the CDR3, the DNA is TGCAGCGTTGCCAGTGCGGGAAACACCATATATTTT.